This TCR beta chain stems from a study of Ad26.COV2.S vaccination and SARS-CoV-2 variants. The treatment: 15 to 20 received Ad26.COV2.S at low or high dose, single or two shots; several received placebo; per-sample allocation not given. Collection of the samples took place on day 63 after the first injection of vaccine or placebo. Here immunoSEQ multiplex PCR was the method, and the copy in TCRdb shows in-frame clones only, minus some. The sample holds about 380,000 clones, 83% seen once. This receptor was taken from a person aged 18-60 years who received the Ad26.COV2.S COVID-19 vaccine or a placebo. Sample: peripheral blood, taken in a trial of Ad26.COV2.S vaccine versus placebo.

The CDR3 sequence: CAISESNYEQYF. The CDR3 bases are TGTGCCATCAGTGAGTCGAACTACGAGCAGTACTTC. The V and J genes are TRBV10-3 and TRBJ2-7; D remains unclear. This CDR3 region has 12 residues. Germline CDR1 ENHRY, CDR2 SYGVKD. Between the trimmed V and J ends, which lost 0 bases and 3 bases, there was a span of 3 bases.